This note documents a single TCR beta chain sequence. The CDR3 has 16 amino acids. The ends were cut back, 4 bases at V and 3 bases at J, with 16 bases in the middle. Germline V gene sequence: CDR1 LGHNA, CDR2 YSLEER. This sample stems from a study of T cells after yellow fever vaccination. Looking at the study overall: Low-cell-number fractions underwent preparation using SMART-Seq v4 Ultra Low Input.

A 5'RACE template-switching step, the method used to make TCR cDNA, added a universal primer site and UMIs. TCRdb passed the 5' RACE reads through MiXCR, listing each CDR3 protein once. The table lists 200,000 to 250,000 distinct CDR3 sequences, about 3% of them singletons. This clonotype was sampled from a man aged 18 to 29 who received the YFV17D yellow fever vaccine. The V call is TRBV4-3, the J call TRBJ1-3; tentative D call: TRBD1 (6 bases). Material: CD4+ T cells sorted from PBMCs, obtained 10 days after the yellow fever booster vaccination. The CDR3 loop is CASSREFSGDGNTIYF. CDR3 sequence (DNA): TGCGCCAGCAGCCGCGAGTTTTCAGGGGATGGAAACACCATATATTTT.